A single sample is the source of the 5 T cell receptor beta chains below, sequenced in a study of OX40 agonist ivuxolimab in advanced cancers. Only in-frame clones appear in the TCRdb table, and some are missing; sequencing was by immunoSEQ multiplex PCR. The data contain 100,000 to 150,000 clones, just over 90% of them singletons. The specimen comprised CD4+ or CD8+ T cells sorted from blood, sampled in a trial of the OX40 agonist ivuxolimab. The source of these receptors is an adult with an advanced solid tumor such as melanoma, head and neck, liver or kidney cancer.

This sequence joins TRBV18 and TRBJ2-3; a possible D gene is TRBD1 (5 bases). V was trimmed by 2 bases and J by 2 bases, leaving 14 bases between them. Germline V gene sequence: CDR1 KGHSH, CDR2 LQKENI. This CDR3 is 16 amino acids long. CDR3 loop: CASSPRQPDNTDTQYF. DNA for the CDR3: TGTGCCAGCTCACCAAGGCAACCGGACAACACAGATACGCAGTATTTT. Full variable domain (rest looked up from reference TRBV18 and TRBJ2-3): NAGVMQNPRHLVRRRGQEARLRCSPMKGHSHVYWYRQLPEEGLKFMVYLQKENIIDESGMPKERFSAEFPKEGPSILRIQQVVRGDSAAYFCASSPRQPDNTDTQYFGPGTRLTVL.

This chain connects TRBV28 to TRBJ1-2; weak D call: TRBD1 (5 bases). CDR3 length equals 15 residues. V was trimmed by 5 bases and J by 4 bases, leaving 17 bases between them. From germline, CDR1 is MDHEN and CDR2 SYDVKM. The CDR3 coding sequence is TGTGCCAGCAGTGCCGGATCCCAGGGTAGCTATGGCTACACCTTC. This translates into CASSAGSQGSYGYTF.

This chain connects TRBV2 to TRBJ1-1, with a weak D call TRBD1 (6 bases). Trimming shortened V by 6 bases and J by 1 base, and 9 bases separated the two germline ends. CDR1 and CDR2 from the germline V gene are SNHLY and FYNNEI. The CDR3 loop spans 13 amino acids. CDR3 coding DNA: TGTGCCAGCAGCGCGGACAGGAACACTGAAGCTTTCTTT. Protein: CASSADRNTEAFF.

The DNA of the CDR3 is TGCGCCAGCAGCCAGTGGGGAGGGGGAGGGGCGAACACTGAAGCTTTCTTT. It codes for CASSQWGGGGANTEAFF. The chain couples TRBV4-1 to TRBJ1-1, with a weak D call TRBD1 (6 bases). CDR3 length: 17 residues. Germline V lookup: CDR1 MGHRA, CDR2 YSYEKL. Deletions cut 3 bases from V and 1 base from J, with 18 bases between.

This clone was counted a single time. The CDR3 DNA reads as TGTGCCAGCACCCCCGGAGCCCCCTACACCGGGGAGCTGTTTTTT. Translation gives CASTPGAPYTGELFF. The genes are TRBV27 and TRBJ2-2; D gene ambiguous. CDR1 MNHEY and CDR2 SMNVEV come from the germline V gene (reference sequence). Trimming took off 7 bases at V and 3 bases at J, with 15 bases between the two ends. CDR3 size: 15 residues.